This T cell receptor (beta chain) appears in the sequencing data of a study of T cells in Graves' hyperthyroidism and ophthalmopathy. The wider study: Peripheral blood was collected at initial diagnosis, before any treatment. Study findings and constraints: Appearing also in blood were most of the thyroid clonotypes expanded above 0.001.

The length of the CDR3 is 14 residues. V dropped 1 base and J dropped 1 base, with 4 bases sitting between them. Germline V gene sequence: CDR1 MNHEY, CDR2 SMNVEV (reference sequence). In regard to this clonotype: Antigen specificity is unknown.

Over 18 months, lack of ophthalmopathy progression marked Graves' hyperthyroidism as stable. The PBMCs were taken from around 10 ml of fresh peripheral blood. Amplification of TCR beta CDR3 regions used RNA as the template. A set of HTBI primers served as the primers for a first-round RT-PCR of the TCR CDR3. TCRdb re-called the multiplex PCR reads through MiXCR, storing one row per CDR3 protein. The sample includes approximately 610,000 distinct CDR3 sequences, around 15% of them seen just once. This receptor was obtained from a woman under 30 with Graves' hyperthyroidism. The rearrangement uses TRBV27 and TRBJ2-2; D gene uncertain. Sequencing input: blood. Here the CDR3 DNA reads TGTGCCAGCAGTTTATGGCGGAACACCGGGGAGCTGTTTTTT. Amino acids: CASSLWRNTGELFF.